The 30 T cell receptor beta chains given below trace back to one sample, sequenced in a study of shared clonotypes between healthy human individuals. Assay: immunoSEQ multiplex PCR; the TCRdb copy retains only in-frame clones and omits some. Counted here are about 1.5 million clones, over 95% occurring once; the ten biggest clones make up 1.2%. The sample comprised naive CD4+ T cells sorted from blood. Subset in this sample: CD45RA+ positively selected. The receptors shown here come from a man under 40 in good health.

The gene calls are TRBV27 and TRBJ1-1; D is ambiguous. The CDR3 sequence is 12 residues long. The germline gives CDR1 MNHEY, CDR2 SMNVEV (reference sequence). Trimming stripped 4 bases from V and 7 bases from J, with 10 bases between. CDR3 amino acids: CASSSHGNEAFF. The CDR3 coding sequence is TGTGCCAGCAGTTCACACGGGAATGAAGCTTTCTTT.

This chain links TRBV5-1 with TRBJ2-3; the D is unclear. The germline V gene has CDR1 SGHRS and CDR2 YFSETQ. The CDR3 is 15 residues long. With 2 bases removed from V and 0 bases from J, the gap between germline ends came to 10 bases. This CDR3 reads CASSFGLRSTDTQYF. The CDR3 DNA is TGCGCCAGCAGCTTTGGGTTGCGGAGCACAGATACGCAGTATTTT.

This sequence joins TRBV6-5 and TRBJ2-5, with D possibly TRBD1 on 6 matching bases. Germline CDR1 and CDR2: MNHEY and SVGAGI. The CDR3 sequence is 15 residues long. Deletions cut 7 bases from V and 7 bases from J, with 22 bases between. CDR3 loop: CASTSTWAQGMTQYF. For the CDR3, the DNA is TGTGCCAGCACCTCCACCTGGGCCCAGGGGATGACCCAGTACTTC.

In its sample, this clone was seen once. The rearrangement uses TRBV27 and TRBJ1-1; D possibly corresponds to TRBD1 (5 bases). Trimming shortened V by 3 bases and J by 4 bases, and 12 bases separated the two germline ends. Germline V gene data show CDR1 as MNHEY and CDR2 as SMNVEV (reference sequence). This CDR3 comprises 14 residues. The chain's CDR3 is CASSFRGVGTEAFF. The CDR3 nucleotides read TGTGCCAGCAGTTTCAGAGGGGTGGGCACTGAAGCTTTCTTT.

The rearrangement uses TRBV7-8 and TRBJ2-7; TRBD1 is a possible D gene (6 bases). The CDR3 length is 17 residues. The V end was cut by 4 bases, the J end by 0 bases, with 19 bases between. Germline CDR1 is SGHVS and CDR2 is FQNEAQ. The CDR3 coding sequence is TGTGCCAGCAGCTCCCATCATAGACAGGCCAACTCCTACGAGCAGTACTTC. Translation gives CASSSHHRQANSYEQYF.

A single count supports this clone. This chain connects TRBV7-9 to TRBJ1-2; D is undetermined. CDR3 size: 15 residues. V shed 5 bases and J shed 4 bases, with 17 bases lying between them. CDR1 and CDR2 (germline): SEHNR, FQNEAQ (reference sequence). This chain's CDR3 is CASSLGLRSSYGYTF. The CDR3 bases are TGTGCCAGCAGCCTGGGCCTCCGGTCGAGCTATGGCTACACCTTC.

The CDR3 nucleotides are TGTGCCAGTAGAACCGCGGGGGGTTCCTACAATGAGCAGTTCTTC. This gives the protein CASRTAGGSYNEQFF. The genes are TRBV19 and TRBJ2-1, with TRBD2 matching over 8 bases. V was pared by 6 bases and J by 1 base, with 5 bases of the junction left unmatched. The CDR3 runs to 15 residues. The germline V gene encodes CDR1 LNHDA and CDR2 SQIVND (reference sequence).

The gene calls are TRBV6-5 and TRBJ2-1; 9 positions agree with TRBD2. From germline, CDR1 is MNHEY and CDR2 SVGAGI. V shed 8 bases, J shed 8 bases, and the junction held 13 bases outside the gene matches. CDR3 length: 15 amino acids. CDR3 sequence: CASHASSGNRYEQFF. The CDR3 nucleotides are TGTGCCAGCCACGCCTCTAGCGGGAATCGGTATGAGCAGTTCTTC.

The chain has TRBV10-3 and TRBJ2-7; tentative D call: TRBD1 (6 bases). Trimming took off 2 bases at V and 4 bases at J, with 18 bases between the two ends. Germline CDR1 ENHRY, CDR2 SYGVKD. This CDR3 comprises 16 residues. CDR3: CAISERRRTEGYEQYF. The CDR3 nucleotides are TGTGCCATCAGTGAGCGGCGGAGGACAGAGGGATACGAGCAGTACTTC.

V usage is TRBV7-9 and J usage is TRBJ2-7; 9 positions agree with TRBD1. CDR3 length: 17 residues. Germline values: CDR1 SEHNR, CDR2 FQNEAQ (reference sequence). The V and J ends lost 3 bases and 7 bases, in that order; junction bases with no gene match: 16. CDR3 coding DNA: TGTGCCAGCAGCTTCTCCGCCAACCGAGGGACAGGGATAGAGCAGTACTTC. This codes for CASSFSANRGTGIEQYF.

This rearrangement joins TRBV7-9 to TRBJ2-2, with a possible D match to TRBD1 (5 bases). Trimming removed 5 bases from V and 2 bases from J, with 15 bases in between. This CDR3 comprises 16 residues. Germline V CDR1 and CDR2: SEHNR, FQNEAQ (reference sequence). CDR3 protein: CASSRLIQVNTGELFF. The CDR3 DNA reads TGTGCCAGCAGCCGCTTGATACAGGTTAACACCGGGGAGCTGTTTTTT.

CDR3 DNA: TGTGCCAGCGGGCTAGCGGATCTAACCGGGGAGCTGTTTTTT. Amino acid sequence: CASGLADLTGELFF. The V call is TRBV28, the J call TRBJ2-2; 7 nucleotides match TRBD2. The CDR3 sequence is 14 residues long. Germline V gene lookup returns CDR1 MDHEN and CDR2 SYDVKM. Trimming at V came to 8 bases and at J to 5 bases, leaving 8 bases not matched to a gene.

The chain has TRBV11-2 and TRBJ2-7; 8 bases agree with TRBD1. Unmatched junction bases numbered 9, after V lost 5 bases and J lost 3 bases. The CDR3 is 15 amino acids. Germline V gene lookup returns CDR1 SGHAT and CDR2 FQNNGV. CDR3 in DNA: TGTGCCAGCAGCCGTGACAGGGGTGAGATCTACGAGCAGTACTTC. Encoded protein: CASSRDRGEIYEQYF.

The sample holds one count of this clone. The chain combines TRBV7-3 with TRBJ2-7; D is perhaps TRBD1 or TRBD2 (5 bases each). Germline values: CDR1 SGHTA, CDR2 FQGTGA. The CDR3 is 15 residues long. V lost 2 bases to trimming and J lost 2 bases, with 13 bases between them. CDR3 in amino acids: CASSLRSGPTYEQYF. The CDR3 nucleotides read TGTGCCAGCAGCTTACGGTCGGGGCCTACCTACGAGCAGTACTTC.

The V and J genes are TRBV19 and TRBJ2-2; perhaps TRBD2 as D (6 bases). The V end was cut by 4 bases, the J end by 4 bases, with 13 bases between. CDR1 and CDR2 from the germline V gene are LNHDA and SQIVND (reference sequence). The CDR3 spans 15 residues. The CDR3 DNA reads as TGTGCCAGTAGTACAACCGGGAGCCTCACCGGGGAGCTGTTTTTT. This sequence encodes CASSTTGSLTGELFF.

The rearrangement uses TRBV19 and TRBJ1-1, with D unresolved. The germline gives CDR1 LNHDA, CDR2 SQIVND (reference sequence). The CDR3 totals 11 residues. Trimming took off 3 bases at V and 8 bases at J, with 7 bases between the two ends. The CDR3 loop is CASSIGREAFF. Written as DNA, the CDR3 is TGTGCCAGTAGTATTGGTAGGGAAGCTTTCTTT.

Here the CDR3 reads CASSLAGGMLAKNIQYF. DNA for the CDR3: TGCGCCAGCAGCTTGGCCGGGGGGATGTTGGCCAAAAACATTCAGTACTTC. The genes are TRBV5-1 and TRBJ2-4; TRBD2 aligns across 7 bases. The CDR3 runs 17 residues. Germline trimming cut 0 bases from V and 1 base from J; bases unmatched to any gene: 7. From germline, CDR1 is SGHRS and CDR2 YFSETQ.

With respect to this clone: This sample also contains other DNA sequences that code for the same CDR3. The gene calls are TRBV29-1 and TRBJ2-7; 8 nucleotides agree with TRBD2. The length of the CDR3 is 13 residues. V gave up 5 bases and J gave up 2 bases; unmatched junction bases: 5. Germline CDR1 SQVTM, CDR2 ANQGSEA. The CDR3 is CSVRTSGTYEQYF. In DNA form, the CDR3 reads TGCAGCGTTAGAACTAGCGGAACCTACGAGCAGTACTTC.

V usage is TRBV5-1 and J usage is TRBJ2-2, with D hard to call. In germline, CDR1 is SGHRS, CDR2 YFSETQ. The CDR3 spans 15 residues. V lost 4 bases and J 6 bases, leaving 16 bases between the germline ends. CDR3 DNA: TGCGCCAGCAGCCTAGGGTCGTTCCCGGCCGGGGAGCTGTTTTTT. Translated: CASSLGSFPAGELFF.

J is TRBJ2-7 and V is TRBV7-3, with TRBD1 identical over 9 bases. This CDR3 has 13 amino acids. CDR1 and CDR2 (germline): SGHTA, FQGTGA. J gave up 7 bases and V 4 bases, and 5 bases lay outside the gene matches. The CDR3 nucleotides are TGTGCCAGCAGCTCACAGGGGGCTCGAGAGCAGTACTTC. Translating gives CASSSQGAREQYF.

Concerning this clone itself: This CDR3 is also generated by other DNA sequences in the sample. The chain recombines TRBV6-1 with TRBJ2-7; D gene unclear. CDR1 is MNHNS, CDR2 SASEGT, per germline. Deletions cut 1 base from V and 0 bases from J, with 10 bases between. This CDR3 is 15 amino acids long. As DNA, the CDR3 is TGTGCCAGCAGTGAAGGCCGCCTGAGCTCCTACGAGCAGTACTTC. Its protein product is CASSEGRLSSYEQYF.

V and J are TRBV11-2 and TRBJ2-7; TRBD2 aligns across 14 bases. CDR1 and CDR2 (germline): SGHAT, FQNNGV. This CDR3 comprises 17 residues. The J segment lost 2 bases and the V segment lost 5 bases, leaving 8 bases of the junction unmatched. CDR3 residues: CASSPLGTSGGPYEQYF. The DNA for the CDR3 is TGTGCCAGCAGCCCTCTGGGGACTAGCGGGGGCCCCTACGAGCAGTACTTC.

The chain has TRBV5-5 and TRBJ2-7, with unresolved D. Trimming cost V 2 bases and J 3 bases, with 15 bases left between them. Germline V gene sequence: CDR1 SGHKS, CDR2 YYEKEE (reference sequence). This CDR3 has 15 residues. The CDR3 DNA follows: TGTGCCAGCAGCTTTGGGGTTTACTCCGACTACGAGCAGTACTTC. It is translated as CASSFGVYSDYEQYF. Looking up the rest from reference TRBV5-5 and TRBJ2-7 gives the full variable domain: DAGVTQSPTHLIKTRGQQVTLRCSPISGHKSVSWYQQVLGQGPQFIFQYYEKEERGRGNFPDRFSARQFPNYSSELNVNALLLGDSALYLCASSFGVYSDYEQYFGPGTRLTVT.

The V and J genes are TRBV7-8 and TRBJ2-3, with a weak D call TRBD1 (5 bases). Germline V gene data show CDR1 as SGHVS and CDR2 as FQNEAQ. This CDR3 comprises 16 residues. The V and J ends lost 1 base and 5 bases respectively, with 16 bases between them. The chain's CDR3 is CASSLVQGPRGDTQYF. The CDR3 DNA reads as TGTGCCAGCAGCTTAGTTCAGGGCCCTAGGGGAGATACGCAGTATTTT.

This sequence joins TRBV18 and TRBJ2-7; the match to TRBD2 covers 7 bases. The ends lost 3 bases at V and 3 bases at J; junction bases unmatched: 5. CDR1 and CDR2 (germline): KGHSH, LQKENI. This CDR3 spans 14 amino acids. This chain's CDR3 is CASSPLRGVYEQYF. DNA for the CDR3: TGTGCCAGCTCACCCCTACGGGGGGTCTACGAGCAGTACTTC.

The chain employs TRBV7-2 and TRBJ2-2; D remains ambiguous. Looked up from germline, CDR1 is SGHTA and CDR2 is FQGNSA. V was shortened by 5 bases and J by 2 bases, with 9 bases between the two germline ends. The CDR3 contains 14 residues. For the CDR3, the DNA is TGTGCCAGCAGCCCGCACCCCAACACCGGGGAGCTGTTTTTT. This translates into CASSPHPNTGELFF.

The gene calls are TRBV5-1 and TRBJ2-7, with D possibly being TRBD2 (6 bases). V shed 4 bases and J shed 0 bases, with 14 bases lying between them. The CDR3 is 15 amino acids. Germline V gene lookup returns CDR1 SGHRS and CDR2 YFSETQ. As DNA, the CDR3 is TGCGCCAGCAGCATTGAGGGCGGGACCTCCTACGAGCAGTACTTC. Its protein is CASSIEGGTSYEQYF.

V is TRBV11-2 and J is TRBJ2-1; D not certain. V was shortened by 0 bases and J by 15 bases, with 12 bases between the two germline ends. Germline CDR1 SGHAT, CDR2 FQNNGV. The length of the CDR3 is 12 residues. As DNA, the CDR3 is TGTGCCAGCAGCTTAGATTTGGCAGAACCGTTCTTC. Translating it yields CASSLDLAEPFF.

The chain uses TRBV7-3 and TRBJ1-1; 10 bases agree with TRBD1. V shed 1 base and J 4 bases; nucleotides not matched to a gene: 12. Germline V gives CDR1 SGHTA, CDR2 FQGTGA. There are 18 residues in the CDR3. DNA of the CDR3: TGTGCCAGCAGCTTAAATGCCCGGGACAGGGGTCCCGGCACTGAAGCTTTCTTT. This sequence encodes CASSLNARDRGPGTEAFF.

The gene calls are TRBV5-1 and TRBJ2-7; 8 nucleotides match TRBD1. The CDR3 is 12 amino acids. Losses at the gene ends were 4 bases for V and 6 bases for J; bases not matched to a gene: 3. Looked up from germline, CDR1 is SGHRS and CDR2 is YFSETQ. The CDR3 protein is CASSPDRGEQYF. The CDR3 nucleotides read TGCGCCAGCAGCCCCGACAGGGGCGAGCAGTACTTC.